This TCR beta chain was documented in a study of CD8 T cells in ankylosing spondylitis. Broader study findings: Among TCR beta sequences, a motif of eight highly homologous variants appeared characteristic of ankylosing spondylitis blood.

In making TCR beta libraries, quantitative 5'-RACE with molecular barcodes was used. MiXCR, run by TCRdb on the 5' RACE reads, gives a single entry per CDR3 protein. The data contain some 450,000 distinct CDR3 sequences, over 15% of them singletons. In regard to this clonotype: The antigen is unknown.

The V and J ends lost 3 bases and 2 bases respectively, with 9 bases between them. Germline V gives CDR1 DFQATT, CDR2 SNEGSKA (reference sequence). The CDR3 has 13 residues. The genes are TRBV20-1 and TRBJ2-3; D is unresolved. Sequencing used blood, either unsorted or a sorted T cell fraction (not recorded which). The clonotype originates from a male donor with ankylosing spondylitis. In DNA, the CDR3 is TGCAGTGCTAGCGACCGGGCCACAGATACGCAGTATTTT. Its translation is CSASDRATDTQYF.